This T cell receptor beta chain was observed in a study of blood T cells in healthy people across ages. On the study more broadly: For every two T cells, template switching captured about one barcoded beta molecule. Findings and caveats of the study: Age showed a roughly linear inverse relationship with TCR beta diversity per million T cells.

Staff drew ten milliliters of peripheral blood from each donor. The V end was cut by 2 bases, the J end by 6 bases, with 13 bases between. The germline V gene encodes CDR1 SGHTA and CDR2 FQGNSA. This CDR3 is built from 15 residues. A remark on this clonotype: Its antigen is unidentified.

A second PCR, run for about 6 to 11 cycles, used a sample-barcoded 5' primer plus a J-beta primer mix. One entry per CDR3 protein results from TCRdb running MiXCR on the 5' RACE reads. The profile shows hundreds of thousands of distinct CDR3 sequences, 58% of them singletons. This TCR was recovered from a young man in good health. The sequencing sample was made of blood. The genes are TRBV7-2 and TRBJ2-2; D may be TRBD2 (6 bases). The DNA for the CDR3 is TGTGCCAGCAGCTTAACGGCGGGATATGCCGGGGAGCTGTTTTTT. It codes for CASSLTAGYAGELFF.